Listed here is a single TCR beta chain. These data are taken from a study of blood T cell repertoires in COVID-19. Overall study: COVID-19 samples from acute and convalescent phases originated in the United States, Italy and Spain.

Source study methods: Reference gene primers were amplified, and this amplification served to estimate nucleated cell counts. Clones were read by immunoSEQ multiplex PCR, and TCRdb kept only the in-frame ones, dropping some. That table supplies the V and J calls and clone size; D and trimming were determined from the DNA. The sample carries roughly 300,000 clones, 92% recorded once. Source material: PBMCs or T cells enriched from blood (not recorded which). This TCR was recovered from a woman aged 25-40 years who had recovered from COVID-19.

The CDR3 DNA sequence: TGTGCCAGCACCGCCTCCGGGGTCACTGAAGCTTTCTTT. It translates to CASTASGVTEAFF. The chain joins TRBV27 to TRBJ1-1, with no clear D. This CDR3 contains 13 residues. With 7 bases removed from V and 4 bases from J, the gap between germline ends came to 13 bases. Germline CDR1 MNHEY, CDR2 SMNVEV (reference sequence).